The source of this T cell receptor (beta chain) is a study of post-analysis software for immune sequencing data (dated by TCRdb to the mid-2010s). A note on the overall study: Disease courses on record covered relapsing-remitting, secondary progressive and progressive-relapsing multiple sclerosis, though some patients had no subtype annotation. The patient repertoires were set against eleven to twelve previously published healthy control repertoires from donors whose ages ranged from about 6 to 27 years. A subset of samples was prepared in parallel using single-end sample barcoding, then pooled and co-amplified after Illumina adapter ligation.

Via the germline V gene, CDR1 is SQVTM and CDR2 ANQGSEA. V is pruned by 0 bases and J by 3 bases, leaving 17 bases of the junction without a gene match. Its CDR3 holds 19 amino acids, cysteine through phenylalanine. CDR3 DNA is the only sequence kept; it has 57 bases, read in frame from the first base. The library was produced with PCR. The data were produced on an Illumina HiSeq 2500. Unique molecular identifiers were incorporated into TCR beta cDNA libraries to reduce PCR and sequencing biases. Approximately 500,000 cDNA molecules were obtained per 1 to 10 million input T cells, so each molecule approximated one T cell. The same protocol used for the earlier healthy control dataset was applied to prepare and sequence the patient libraries. Within a given batch, samples were prepared together, multiplexed and sequenced on the same HiSeq lane. Per the authors' processing: MIGEC handled the raw barcoded reads, throwing out single-read molecular identifier groups before consensus assembly and CDR3 extraction. VDJtools was used for post-analysis of the clonotype tables, and diversity was normalized by down-sampling every dataset to the size of the smallest sample. In repertoire overlap clustering, CDR3 amino acid sequences, but not nucleotide sequences, were matched to correct batch-related cross-sample contamination. TCRdb reprocessed the public reads (quality trimming at Q25 with fastp, clone calling with MiXCR) and kept in-frame beta chains. Rows matching on CDR3 protein sequence are summarized as one entry with the most common DNA and genes. It is TCRdb's table, rather than the study itself, that gives the V and J calls and clone size. This sample lists 450,000 to 650,000 distinct CDR3 sequences; roughly 46% were detected once. The ten largest clones take up 1.7% of the sample.

About this clonotype itself: What antigen it recognizes has not been identified. It has no much larger one-base neighbor in the sample; base qualities were not kept.

Broad study findings and their caveats: Significantly lower normalized Chao1 diversity was found in multiple sclerosis patients than in controls, suggesting substantial peripheral T-cell clonal expansion. Direct clustering with F measure revealed strong co-clustering of samples prepared in the same batch, which led to a batch-effect correction. Significantly higher frequencies in patients than in controls were found for a few TRBV segments, including TRBV5-6, TRBV5-1 and TRBV20-1. The multiple sclerosis patient group was slightly younger than the control group.

To demonstrate the VDJtools post-analysis software, TCR beta repertoires were profiled from the peripheral blood of 13 young patients with multiple sclerosis. The multiple sclerosis patients were children and adolescents between about 6 and 16 years of age. This chain is built from TRBV29-1 and TRBJ2-7, and TRBD1 matches 10 of the central bases. Sample: blood. This TCR was recovered from a girl aged 5-17 years with multiple sclerosis. The CDR3 in this case is CSVEDRASDSRTGGYEQYF. The nucleotide sequence is TGCAGCGTTGAAGATCGGGCCTCCGATTCCCGGACAGGGGGCTACGAGCAGTACTTC.